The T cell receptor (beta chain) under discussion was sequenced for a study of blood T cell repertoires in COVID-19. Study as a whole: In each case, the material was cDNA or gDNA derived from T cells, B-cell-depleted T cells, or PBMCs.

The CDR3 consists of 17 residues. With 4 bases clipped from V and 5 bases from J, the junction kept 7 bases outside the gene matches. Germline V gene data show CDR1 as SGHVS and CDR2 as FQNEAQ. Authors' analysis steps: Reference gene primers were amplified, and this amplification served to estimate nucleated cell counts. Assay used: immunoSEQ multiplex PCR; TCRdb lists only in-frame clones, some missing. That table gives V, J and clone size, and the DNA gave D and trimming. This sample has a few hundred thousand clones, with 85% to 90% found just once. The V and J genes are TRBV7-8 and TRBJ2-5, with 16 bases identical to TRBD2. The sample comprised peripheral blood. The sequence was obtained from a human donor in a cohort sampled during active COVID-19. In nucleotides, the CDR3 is TGTGCCAGCAGCTGGGGACTAGCGGGAGGGCCCCTGGAGACCCAGTACTTC. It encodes CASSWGLAGGPLETQYF.